One and the same sample provided the 12 T cell receptor beta chains below, sequenced in a study of T cells expressing NK-cell markers. No DNA is given; TCRdb re-called the 5' RACE reads and lists each CDR3 protein once. This repertoire includes 150,000 to 200,000 distinct CDR3 sequences. Sequenced material: blood T cells: a sorted CD56 or NKG2C T cell subset, CD4+ or CD8+ T cells, or bulk PBMC T cells (not recorded which). Receptors were obtained from a man aged 18-69 years in good health.

The rearrangement links TRBV7-9 to TRBJ2-3; TCRdb selects TRBD1, and the lack of DNA leaves this call unchecked. Germline loops: CDR1 SEHNR, CDR2 FQNEAQ (reference sequence). The CDR3 runs 16 residues. CDR3 in amino acids: CASSDRGARDTDTQYF. The complete variable domain, with remaining parts taken from reference TRBV7-9 and TRBJ2-3, reads DTGVSQNPRHKITKRGQNVTFRCDPISEHNRLYWYRQTLGQGPEFLTYFQNEAQLEKSRLLSDRFSAERPKGSFSTLEIQRTEQGDSAMYLCASSDRGARDTDTQYFGPGTRLTVL.

V gene TRBV20-1 combines with J gene TRBJ2-7; TCRdb's D call, TRBD2, is unchecked because there is no DNA. This CDR3 has 21 amino acids. CDR1 DFQATT and CDR2 SNEGSKA come from the germline V gene (reference sequence). The CDR3 sequence is CSARSYPGMIAGGPFPYEQYF.

The V gene is TRBV7-9, the J gene TRBJ2-1; TCRdb's D call of TRBD1 is untestable without DNA. Germline V lookup: CDR1 SEHNR, CDR2 FQNEAQ (reference sequence). The CDR3 is 15 residues long. The CDR3 here is CASSLTGGISNEQFF.

The rearrangement joins TRBV27 to TRBJ2-1; TCRdb names TRBD2, which stays unverified in the absence of DNA. Per germline, CDR1 MNHEY and CDR2 SMNVEV (reference sequence). The CDR3 runs 19 residues. The CDR3 sequence is CASSSRLAGGSTSANEQFF.

The gene calls are TRBV11-2 and TRBJ2-3; the TRBD1 assignment by TCRdb is unverifiable without DNA. The CDR3 consists of 18 residues. Germline V gene lookup returns CDR1 SGHAT and CDR2 FQNNGV. Here the CDR3 reads CASRRARGQGASTDTQYF.

The gene calls are TRBV6-6 and TRBJ1-4; lacking DNA, the TRBD1 call made by TCRdb goes unchecked. Germline-derived CDR1 and CDR2 are MNHNY and SVGAGI (reference sequence). CDR3 length equals 13 residues. The CDR3 loop is CASKTGTYEKLFF.

V is TRBV7-7 and J is TRBJ2-7. This CDR3 contains 13 residues. Looked up from germline, CDR1 is SSHAT and CDR2 is FNYEAQ (reference sequence). The CDR3: CASSLNPFYEQYF.

The rearrangement joins TRBV5-6 to TRBJ2-1; there is no DNA to check the TCRdb D call of TRBD2. The CDR3 length is 14 residues. Per germline, CDR1 SGHDT and CDR2 YYEEEE. The CDR3 is CASSLGLAGDEQFF.

The chain uses TRBV7-3 and TRBJ1-1; the TRBD1 assignment by TCRdb is unverifiable without DNA. CDR1 SGHTA and CDR2 FQGTGA come from the germline V gene. This CDR3 contains 16 residues. The CDR3 loop is CASSPGGALMNTEAFF.

This chain's CDR3 is CASSQFQAGDGADTQYF. The genes are TRBV4-2 and TRBJ2-3; TCRdb lists TRBD2, though no DNA is available to test this call. This CDR3 comprises 17 residues. In germline, CDR1 is LGHNA, CDR2 YNFKEQ.

The chain employs TRBV28 and TRBJ2-7; TCRdb names TRBD1, which stays unverified in the absence of DNA. Germline CDR1 MDHEN, CDR2 SYDVKM. CDR3 length: 16 residues. The CDR3 protein is CASSLSTGTGGYEQYF.

The chain recombines TRBV6-1 with TRBJ1-1. Looked up from germline, CDR1 is MNHNS and CDR2 is SASEGT. CDR3 size: 13 residues. This CDR3 is CASGSTENTEAFF.